The entry below describes one TCR beta chain. This clonotype was seen more than once but under ten times. The specificity of this receptor is unknown. Base-call qualities are not available, and no considerably larger clone is one nucleotide away. From its cysteine to its phenylalanine, the CDR3 spans 15 amino acids. Only the CDR3 region is kept as DNA, spanning 45 bases read in frame from base 1. CDR1 and CDR2 are drawn from the germline V gene: MDHEN, SYDVKM. Trimming takes 2 bases from V and 2 bases from J, and the germline ends sit 12 bases apart. This record comes from a study of post-analysis software for immune sequencing data (dated by TCRdb to between 2015 and 2016). Study-level background: Relapsing-remitting, secondary progressive and progressive-relapsing multiple sclerosis were recorded as disease courses, and subtype annotation was lacking for some patients. A subset of samples was prepared in parallel using single-end sample barcoding, then pooled and co-amplified after Illumina adapter ligation. Patient repertoires were compared against about twelve previously published healthy control repertoires from donors aged 6 to 25 years. On the study overall, not on this receptor specifically: When samples were clustered directly using the F measure, samples prepared in the same batch co-clustered strongly, which prompted a batch-effect correction. Patients showed significantly higher frequencies than controls for roughly five TRBV segments, among them TRBV5-6, TRBV5-1 and TRBV20-1. Compared with controls, multiple sclerosis patients had significantly lower normalized Chao1 diversity, a finding suggesting substantial peripheral T-cell clonal expansion. The multiple sclerosis patient group was slightly younger than the control group.

Receptors were amplified or captured by PCR. The sample was run on an Illumina HiSeq 2500. To reduce PCR and sequencing biases, unique molecular identifiers were built into the TCR beta cDNA libraries. Every 1 to 10 million input T cells yielded approximately 500,000 cDNA molecules, meaning each molecule approximated one T cell. The patient libraries were prepared and sequenced using the same protocol as the earlier healthy control dataset. Samples belonging to the same batch were prepared together, multiplexed and sequenced on a shared HiSeq lane. Concerning the study's data processing: Raw barcoded reads were processed with MIGEC, discarding single-read molecular identifier groups before consensus assembly and CDR3 extraction. VDJtools was used for post-analysis of the clonotype tables, and diversity was normalized by down-sampling every dataset to the size of the smallest sample. In repertoire overlap clustering, CDR3 amino acid sequences, but not nucleotide sequences, were matched to correct batch-related cross-sample contamination. TCRdb trimmed public reads at Q25 via fastp, called clones via MiXCR and kept in-frame beta chains. Rows are unified per CDR3 protein, each entry keeping the most common DNA and genes. TCRdb, not the original authors, processed these V and J calls. The sample records 150,000 to 200,000 distinct CDR3 sequences, roughly 35% of which are singletons. Approximately 30% of the sample is held by the ten biggest clonotypes.

This specimen's time point label, per the study, means: second blood draw from one MS patient after hematopoietic stem cell transplantation. To demonstrate the VDJtools post-analysis software, TCR beta repertoires were profiled from the peripheral blood of 10 to 15 young patients with multiple sclerosis. The patients with multiple sclerosis were children and adolescents between roughly 6 and 17 years of age. The specimen comprised blood, sampled after autologous hematopoietic stem cell transplantation. The rearrangement joined TRBV28 to TRBJ2-5; the D gene is possibly TRBD1, with 6 bases matching. The receptor's source is a girl aged 10-17 years with multiple sclerosis. Donor details come from another sample of the same person, matched by shared clones. The encoded CDR3 is CASSLPRGSQETQYF. The DNA is as follows: TGTGCCAGCAGTTTACCCAGGGGCTCTCAAGAGACCCAGTACTTC.